Below, 2 T cell receptor beta chains from the same sample are listed, as sequenced in a study of T-cell memory formation after mild COVID-19. TCRdb reanalysed the 5' RACE reads using MiXCR and keeps one entry per CDR3 protein. The top ten hold around 9.2% of the sample, which has 400,000 to 500,000 distinct CDR3 sequences, 20% seen once. Sequencing was done on a sample of PBMCs or a T cell subset sorted from them (not recorded which). Every receptor here comes from an adult woman who had mild COVID-19 (a few samples of this study predate the infection). Cell type and time point are not known.

This clonotype was seen more than once but under ten times. The chain is built from TRBV3-1 and TRBJ2-7; the D call may be TRBD1 or TRBD2 (5 bases each). The germline V gene encodes CDR1 LGHDT and CDR2 YNNKEL (reference sequence). CDR3 length: 16 amino acids. Trimming shortened V by 0 bases and J by 2 bases, and 14 bases separated the two germline ends. The CDR3 region has the DNA TGTGCCAGCAGCCAAGAGGGAAGAGGGGTTACCTACGAGCAGTACTTC. It is translated as CASSQEGRGVTYEQYF.

The sample holds a few counts of this clonotype. The chain carries TRBV7-9 and TRBJ1-5, with D hard to call. Germline V gene lookup returns CDR1 SEHNR and CDR2 FQNEAQ (reference sequence). V gave up 1 base and J gave up 4 bases, with 8 bases separating them. CDR3 length: 14 amino acids. The CDR3 sequence: CASSLETVNQPQHF. CDR3 sequence (DNA): TGTGCCAGCAGCTTAGAAACAGTTAATCAGCCCCAGCATTTT.